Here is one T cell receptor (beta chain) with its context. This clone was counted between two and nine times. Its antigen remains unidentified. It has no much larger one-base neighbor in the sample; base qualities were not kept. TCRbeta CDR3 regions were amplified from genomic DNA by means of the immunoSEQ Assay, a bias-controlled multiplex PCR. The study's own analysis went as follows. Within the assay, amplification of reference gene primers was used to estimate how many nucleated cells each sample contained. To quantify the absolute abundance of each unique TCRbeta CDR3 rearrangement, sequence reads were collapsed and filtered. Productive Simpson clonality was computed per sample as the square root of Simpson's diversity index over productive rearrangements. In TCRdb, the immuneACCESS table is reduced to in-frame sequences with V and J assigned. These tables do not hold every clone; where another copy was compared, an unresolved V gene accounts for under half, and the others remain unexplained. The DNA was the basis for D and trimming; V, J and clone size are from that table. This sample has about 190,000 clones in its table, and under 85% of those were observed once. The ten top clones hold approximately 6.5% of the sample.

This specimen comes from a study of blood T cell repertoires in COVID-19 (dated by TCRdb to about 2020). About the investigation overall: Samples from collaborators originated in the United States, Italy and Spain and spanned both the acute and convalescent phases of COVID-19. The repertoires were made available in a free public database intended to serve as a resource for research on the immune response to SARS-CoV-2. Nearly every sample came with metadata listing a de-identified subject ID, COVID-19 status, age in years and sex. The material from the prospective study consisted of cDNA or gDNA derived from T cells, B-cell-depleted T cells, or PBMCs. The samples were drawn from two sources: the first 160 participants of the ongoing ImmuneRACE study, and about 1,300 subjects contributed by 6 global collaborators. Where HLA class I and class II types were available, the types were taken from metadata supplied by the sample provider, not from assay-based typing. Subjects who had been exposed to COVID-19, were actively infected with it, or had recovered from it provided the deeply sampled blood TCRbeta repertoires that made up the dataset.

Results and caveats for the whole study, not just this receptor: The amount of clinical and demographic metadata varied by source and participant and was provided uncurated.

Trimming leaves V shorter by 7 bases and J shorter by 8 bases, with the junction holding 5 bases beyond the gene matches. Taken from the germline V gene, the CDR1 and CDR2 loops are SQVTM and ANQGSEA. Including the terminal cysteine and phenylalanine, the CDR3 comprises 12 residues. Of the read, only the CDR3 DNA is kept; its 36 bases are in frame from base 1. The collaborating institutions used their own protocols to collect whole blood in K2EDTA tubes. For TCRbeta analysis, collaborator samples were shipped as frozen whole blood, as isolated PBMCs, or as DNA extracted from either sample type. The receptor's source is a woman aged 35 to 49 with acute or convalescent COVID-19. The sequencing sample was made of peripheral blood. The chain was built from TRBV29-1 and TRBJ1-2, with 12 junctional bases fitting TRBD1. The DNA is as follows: TGCAGCGCCCGGGACAGGGGGCGAGGCTACACCTTC. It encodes CSARDRGRGYTF. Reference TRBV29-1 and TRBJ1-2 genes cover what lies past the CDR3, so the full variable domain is SAVISQKPSRDICQRGTSLTIQCQVDSQVTMMFWYRQQPGQSLTLIATANQGSEATYESGFVIDKFPISRPNLTFSTLTVSNMSPEDSSIYLCSARDRGRGYTFGSGTRLTVV.